These T cell receptor beta chains were read from a single sample in a study of cytomegalovirus exposure and HLA in healthy donors. Data came from immunoSEQ multiplex PCR; TCRdb stores just in-frame clones and leaves some out. Of 120,000 or so clones in the sample, about 16% were seen once. Material for sequencing was PBMCs. All receptors derive from a woman in her late teens or twenties in good health and CMV-seronegative. The CDR3 runs from the conserved cysteine through the conserved F or W. D genes are given only for firm matches. A row's size may be missing; if present it is once, few, many or a size class.

D gene | J gene | V gene | clone size | CDR3 protein | CDR3 DNA
- | TRBJ1-5 | TRBV27 | - | CASSDAGGYQPQHF | TGTGCCAGCAGCGATGCGGGAGGGTATCAGCCCCAGCATTTT
- | TRBJ2-5 | TRBV7-9 | - | CATLGGGETQYF | TGTGCCACCCTAGGGGGGGGAGAGACCCAGTACTTC
TRBD1 | TRBJ1-2 | TRBV5-4 | few | CASSLGTEYRGYTF | TGTGCCAGTTCTCTTGGGACAGAGTATAGGGGCTACACCTTC
TRBD2 | TRBJ2-2 | TRBV9 | few | CASAGVSNTGELFF | TGTGCCAGCGCGGGGGTCTCGAACACCGGGGAGCTGTTTTTT
- | TRBJ1-1 | TRBV19 | few | CASSIHRNTEAFF | TGTGCCAGTAGTATTCACAGGAACACTGAAGCTTTCTTT
TRBD1 | TRBJ2-7 | TRBV30 | few | CAWSADRVGEQYF | TGTGCCTGGAGTGCCGACAGGGTGGGCGAGCAGTACTTC
- | TRBJ1-1 | TRBV19 | - | CASSIINRDTEAFF | TGTGCCAGTAGTATTATAAACAGGGACACTGAAGCTTTCTTT
TRBD2 | TRBJ2-1 | TRBV29-1 | - | CSAGTSANNEQFF | TGCAGCGCTGGGACTAGCGCAAACAATGAGCAGTTCTTC
TRBD2 | TRBJ2-2 | TRBV28 | - | CASSSPRTSGATTGELFF | TGTGCCAGCAGTTCCCCGCGGACTAGCGGGGCAACCACCGGGGAGCTGTTTTTT
- | TRBJ2-1 | TRBV9 | - | CASSAAGALFGYEQFF | TGTGCCAGCAGCGCGGCGGGGGCCCTCTTTGGGTATGAGCAGTTCTTC
- | TRBJ1-6 | TRBV4-3 | - | CASSQVGDSPLHF | TGCGCCAGCAGCCAAGTAGGAGATTCACCCCTCCACTTT
- | TRBJ2-5 | TRBV4-2 | few | CASSQEGPEETQYF | TGTGCCAGCAGCCAAGAGGGGCCAGAGGAGACCCAGTACTTC
- | TRBJ1-2 | TRBV19 | - | CASSLRQANYGYTF | TGTGCCAGTAGTCTCCGACAGGCTAACTATGGCTACACCTTC
- | TRBJ1-5 | TRBV25-1 | - | CASSEGAQNQPQHF | TGTGCCAGCAGTGAAGGGGCGCAAAATCAGCCCCAGCATTTT
TRBD1 | TRBJ2-1 | TRBV6-1 | - | CASSEDREINEQFF | TGTGCCAGCAGTGAGGACAGGGAGATCAATGAGCAGTTCTTC
TRBD2 | TRBJ2-1 | TRBV4-1 | - | CASSLKEASGSEFF | TGCGCCAGCAGCTTAAAGGAAGCTAGCGGGAGCGAGTTCTTC
- | TRBJ2-3 | TRBV6-5 | few | CASSSDLTISDTQYF | TGTGCCAGCAGTTCCGACCTGACTATTTCAGATACGCAGTATTTT
- | TRBJ2-1 | TRBV9 | - | CASSETDFGNEQFF | TGTGCCAGCAGCGAGACTGATTTCGGCAATGAGCAGTTCTTC
TRBD1 | TRBJ2-7 | TRBV6-5 | few | CASSYFPTGTLYEQYF | TGTGCCAGCAGTTACTTCCCGACAGGGACGCTCTACGAGCAGTACTTC
TRBD1 | TRBJ1-4 | TRBV5-4 | - | CASSLAGQGFGKLFF | TGTGCCAGCAGCTTGGCCGGACAGGGGTTCGGAAAACTGTTTTTT
- | TRBJ1-5 | TRBV5-4 | few | CASSFTGGNQPQHF | TGTGCCAGCAGCTTCACCGGGGGCAATCAGCCCCAGCATTTT
- | TRBJ1-1 | TRBV7-9 | few | CASSLRTAQAFF | TGTGCCAGCAGCTTAAGGACTGCACAAGCTTTCTTT
TRBD1 | TRBJ2-5 | TRBV18 | - | CASSPWTGVQETQYF | TGTGCCAGCTCACCGTGGACAGGGGTTCAAGAGACCCAGTACTTC
TRBD2 | TRBJ2-3 | TRBV4-2 | few | CASSQDDGGRAGNTQYF | TGTGCCAGCAGCCAAGACGACGGCGGGAGGGCCGGAAATACGCAGTATTTT
TRBD1 | TRBJ1-1 | TRBV30 | - | CAWSRDRPYMNTEAFF | TGTGCCTGGAGTCGGGACAGACCATACATGAACACTGAAGCTTTCTTT
- | TRBJ2-7 | TRBV13 | few | CASSLWHF | TGTGCCAGCAGCCTCTGGCACTTC
- | TRBJ1-5 | TRBV30 | - | CAWSARAGDQPQHF | TGTGCCTGGAGTGCCCGGGCGGGGGATCAGCCCCAGCATTTT
- | TRBJ2-5 | TRBV5-6 | - | CASSNPGGAETQYF | TGTGCCAGCAGCAATCCGGGGGGCGCGGAGACCCAGTACTTC
- | TRBJ2-5 | TRBV23-1 | - | CASQSVTGLTQYF | TGCGCCAGCCAATCAGTTACGGGATTAACCCAGTACTTC
TRBD1 | TRBJ2-1 | TRBV28 | - | CASSLYLQGAGEQFF | TGTGCCAGCAGTTTATACTTACAGGGGGCCGGGGAGCAGTTCTTC
- | TRBJ2-7 | TRBV15 | few | CATSRGGDYEQYF | TGTGCCACCAGCAGAGGCGGGGACTACGAGCAGTACTTC
- | TRBJ1-1 | TRBV28 | - | CASKGFGVENTEAFF | TGTGCCAGCAAAGGATTCGGGGTTGAGAACACTGAAGCTTTCTTT
TRBD2 | TRBJ2-7 | TRBV18 | - | CASSPPPGGPYEQYF | TGTGCCAGCTCACCACCCCCGGGAGGGCCCTACGAGCAGTACTTC
- | TRBJ1-5 | TRBV6-4 | - | CASSEGSNQPQHF | TGTGCCAGCAGTGAGGGCAGCAATCAGCCCCAGCATTTT
TRBD1 | TRBJ2-5 | TRBV30 | - | CAWSLGGTGAETQYF | TGTGCCTGGAGTCTTGGGGGGACAGGGGCAGAGACCCAGTACTTC
- | TRBJ2-3 | TRBV9 | few | CASSVGDLSGADTQYF | TGTGCCAGCAGCGTAGGAGACCTATCGGGAGCAGATACGCAGTATTTT
- | TRBJ1-5 | TRBV7-2 | - | CASSPAGLSNQPQHF | TGTGCCAGCAGCCCCGCCGGACTGAGCAATCAGCCCCAGCATTTT
TRBD2 | TRBJ2-3 | TRBV7-9 | - | CASIPRMREGATSTDTQYF | TGTGCCAGTATCCCACGGATGCGGGAGGGAGCTACTAGCACAGATACGCAGTATTTT
- | TRBJ2-5 | TRBV30 | few | CASDQGVETQYF | TGTGCCTCGGATCAAGGGGTAGAGACCCAGTACTTC
- | TRBJ2-1 | TRBV29-1 | - | CSVDSPGEQFF | TGCAGCGTGGACTCGCCGGGTGAGCAGTTCTTC
TRBD2 | TRBJ2-1 | TRBV4-2 | few | CASSQRTSGGYNEQFF | TGTGCCAGCAGCCAAAGGACTAGCGGGGGTTACAATGAGCAGTTCTTC
TRBD2 | TRBJ2-7 | TRBV11-2 | - | CASSPGTRTGEQYF | TGTGCCAGCAGTCCCGGGACTAGAACGGGGGAGCAGTACTTC
- | TRBJ2-7 | TRBV10-1 | - | CASRRDGSSYEQYF | TGCGCCAGCAGGCGGGACGGGTCTTCCTACGAGCAGTACTTC
- | TRBJ2-7 | TRBV7-9 | - | CASSSPRREQYF | TGTGCCAGCAGCTCCCCGAGGAGAGAGCAGTACTTC
TRBD1 | TRBJ1-5 | TRBV5-6 | - | CASSLGTGFNSNQPQHF | TGTGCCAGCAGCTTGGGGACAGGGTTTAATAGCAATCAGCCCCAGCATTTT
- | TRBJ1-1 | TRBV15 | - | CATSVGGQTFGTEAFF | TGTGCCACCAGCGTTGGAGGACAGACTTTTGGGACTGAAGCTTTCTTT
TRBD1 | TRBJ2-7 | TRBV6-5 | few | CASSPGTGSYEQYF | TGTGCCAGCAGTCCCGGGACAGGTTCCTACGAGCAGTACTTC
- | TRBJ2-7 | TRBV19 | few | CASSIGQIYEQYF | TGTGCCAGTAGTATAGGTCAGATCTACGAGCAGTACTTC
- | TRBJ2-2 | TRBV10-2 | few | CASSPAYSQEYTGELFF | TGCGCCAGCAGTCCCGCGTACTCCCAGGAATACACCGGGGAGCTGTTTTTT
- | TRBJ1-1 | TRBV11-3 | - | CASSLGGGGITEAFF | TGTGCCAGCAGCTTAGGAGGGGGAGGGATCACTGAAGCTTTCTTT
TRBD2 | TRBJ2-3 | TRBV2 | few | CASALLRGVTDTQYF | TGTGCCAGCGCCTTATTGCGGGGGGTCACAGATACGCAGTATTTT
TRBD1 | TRBJ2-7 | TRBV14 | - | CASSHRTGGIHEQYF | TGTGCCAGCAGCCATCGGACAGGGGGAATCCACGAGCAGTACTTC
TRBD1 | TRBJ1-4 | TRBV13 | few | CASSTGQGRWEKLFF | TGTGCCAGCAGCACCGGACAGGGGAGGTGGGAAAAACTGTTTTTT
TRBD1 | TRBJ1-1 | TRBV5-1 | - | CASSLGRGSTEAFF | TGCGCCAGCAGCTTGGGCAGGGGGAGTACTGAAGCTTTCTTT
- | TRBJ1-1 | TRBV27 | - | CASSLGQYAEAFF | TGTGCCAGCAGCCTCGGACAGTACGCTGAAGCTTTCTTT